A selection of T cell receptor beta chains follows, all from one sample in a study of T cell responses to AZD1222 COVID-19 vaccine. Sequenced by immunoSEQ multiplex PCR; TCRdb stores in-frame clones only, minus some. The sample carries some 80,000 clones, roughly 82% recorded once. The sample was peripheral blood, taken on day 0 of AZD1222 vaccination. These receptors all come from an adult in good health. Both conserved end residues are part of each CDR3. A D gene is named only where the DNA matches it firmly. Size is stated for part of the rows, as once, few or many counts, or as a class when the clone is expanded.

>.|TRBJ2-3|.|TRBV2
CASMDIRGTDTQYF
TGTGCCAGCATGGACATCAGGGGCACAGATACGCAGTATTTT
>.|TRBJ1-2|.|TRBV30
CAWMGYGYTF
TGTGCCTGGATGGGCTATGGCTACACCTTC
>.|TRBJ2-7|.|TRBV10-1
CASSEREGEEYEQYF
TGCGCCAGCAGTGAGAGAGAAGGGGAGGAATACGAGCAGTACTTC
>.|TRBJ1-2|once|TRBV5-6
CASSVPWSSYGYTF
TGTGCCAGCAGCGTACCTTGGAGTAGCTATGGCTACACCTTC
>.|TRBJ2-7|.|TRBV14
CASSQDRVPRRPYEQYF
TGTGCCAGCAGCCAAGATCGAGTGCCCCGCCGGCCCTACGAGCAGTACTTC
>TRBD2|TRBJ2-5|.|TRBV5-1
CASSSSGGPEETQYF
TGCGCCAGCAGCTCTAGCGGGGGACCGGAAGAGACCCAGTACTTC
>TRBD2|TRBJ2-1|few|TRBV7-8
CASSRAGWSYNEQFF
TGTGCCAGCAGCCGAGCGGGGTGGTCCTACAATGAGCAGTTCTTC
>.|TRBJ1-5|.|TRBV5-5
CASSLRLYSNQPQHF
TGTGCCAGCAGCTTGAGGCTTTATAGCAATCAGCCCCAGCATTTT
>TRBD2|TRBJ2-7|.|TRBV6-5
CASSYLTSGPAYEQYF
TGTGCCAGCAGTTACCTAACTAGCGGACCCGCCTACGAGCAGTACTTC
>TRBD2|TRBJ2-3|few|TRBV4-2
CASSQDLASGRPGGDTQYF
TGTGCCAGCAGCCAAGATTTGGCTAGCGGGAGGCCGGGTGGAGATACGCAGTATTTT
>.|TRBJ2-5|.|TRBV7-7
CASSLVGQGTETQYF
TGTGCTAGCAGCTTAGTCGGGCAGGGGACGGAGACCCAGTACTTC
>TRBD2|TRBJ2-7|.|TRBV5-6
CASSLRQAGPRTYEQYF
TGTGCCAGCAGCCTCCGGCAAGCGGGACCCAGAACCTACGAGCAGTACTTC
>.|TRBJ1-1|.|TRBV5-8
CASSLGRNTEAFF
TGTGCCAGCAGCCTGGGGAGGAACACTGAAGCTTTCTTT
>.|TRBJ2-1|few|TRBV7-3
CASSSASYNEQFF
TGTGCCAGCAGCTCAGCCTCCTACAATGAGCAGTTCTTC
>TRBD1|TRBJ1-2|.|TRBV4-3
CASSRGQGIINYGYTF
TGCGCCAGCAGCCGGGGACAGGGAATTATTAACTATGGCTACACCTTC
>.|TRBJ1-5|.|TRBV7-2
CASSLVKDHNQPQHF
TGTGCCAGCAGCTTAGTGAAGGATCACAATCAGCCCCAGCATTTT
>.|TRBJ1-5|.|TRBV6-5
CASSSGGFQPQHF
TGTGCCAGCAGTAGCGGGGGGTTTCAGCCCCAGCATTTT
>TRBD2|TRBJ2-1|.|TRBV5-1
CASSLRLAGEGYEQFF
TGCGCCAGCAGCTTGAGACTAGCGGGAGAGGGGTATGAGCAGTTCTTC
>TRBD1|TRBJ1-4|once|TRBV5-1
CASSGQTGSGEKLFF
TGCGCCAGCAGCGGACAGACAGGGTCTGGTGAAAAACTGTTTTTT
>TRBD1|TRBJ1-2|.|TRBV5-6
CASSLGQGRHGYTF
TGTGCCAGCAGCTTAGGACAGGGGCGGCATGGCTACACCTTC
>.|TRBJ1-2|.|TRBV7-9
CASSFKNFYGYTF
TGTGCCAGCAGCTTCAAGAACTTCTATGGCTACACCTTC
>.|TRBJ1-3|medium-sized|TRBV3-1/TRBV3-2
CASSHLQGGDSGNTIYF
TGTGCCAGCAGCCACCTACAGGGAGGGGACTCTGGAAACACCATATATTTT
>.|TRBJ2-2|once|TRBV25-1
CASSRGGQSDGELFF
TGTGCCAGCAGTAGGGGGGGACAGTCTGACGGGGAGCTGTTTTTT
>.|TRBJ1-1|.|TRBV7-9
CASSLGRTVNTEAFF
TGTGCCAGCAGCTTAGGTAGGACGGTCAACACTGAAGCTTTCTTT
>.|TRBJ1-1|.|TRBV7-8
CASSLSATGAFF
TGTGCCAGCAGCTTGTCGGCTACAGGGGCTTTCTTT
>.|TRBJ2-1|.|TRBV5-8
CASSLAGTGREQFF
TGTGCCAGCAGCTTGGCCGGGACTGGACGTGAGCAGTTCTTC
>TRBD2|TRBJ2-1|once|TRBV5-1
CASSFTSGGDNEQFF
TGCGCCAGCAGCTTCACTAGCGGGGGGGACAATGAGCAGTTCTTC
>TRBD2|TRBJ2-1|.|TRBV9
CASNPTGTSGSNEQFF
TGTGCCAGCAACCCGACCGGGACTAGCGGGAGTAATGAGCAGTTCTTC
>.|TRBJ1-2|.|TRBV28
CASSWEGYGYTF
TGTGCCAGCAGTTGGGAGGGCTATGGCTACACCTTC
>.|TRBJ2-2|.|TRBV16
CASSQSLPRPTNTGELFF
TGTGCCAGCAGCCAATCCCTTCCCAGACCGACGAACACCGGGGAGCTGTTTTTT
>TRBD2|TRBJ2-3|.|TRBV27
CASSFWTSGDDTQYF
TGTGCCAGCAGTTTCTGGACTAGCGGGGATGATACGCAGTATTTT
>.|TRBJ2-3|.|TRBV5-4
CASSSRAGIPSTDTQYF
TGTGCCAGCAGCTCCCGGGCAGGGATACCAAGCACAGATACGCAGTATTTT
>.|TRBJ1-4|once|TRBV7-9
CASSPPGKENEKLFF
TGTGCCAGCAGCCCCCCTGGGAAGGAAAATGAAAAACTGTTTTTT
>.|TRBJ2-2|.|TRBV4-3
CASSQDPTGPNTGELFF
TGCGCCAGCAGCCAAGATCCCACAGGGCCGAACACCGGGGAGCTGTTTTTT
>.|TRBJ1-1|.|TRBV19
CASSIEGRRAFF
TGTGCCAGTAGTATAGAAGGGCGAAGAGCTTTCTTT
>TRBD2|TRBJ2-5|.|TRBV9
CASSVVGRAETQYF
TGTGCCAGCAGCGTAGTCGGGAGGGCTGAGACCCAGTACTTC
>.|TRBJ2-7|.|TRBV7-8
CASSSRPRAEPSYEQYF
TGTGCCAGCAGCTCAAGACCTCGGGCGGAACCCTCCTACGAGCAGTACTTC
>TRBD2|TRBJ2-1|once|TRBV27
CASSSIAGFGNEQFF
TGTGCCAGCAGTTCGATAGCGGGATTTGGCAATGAGCAGTTCTTC
>TRBD1|TRBJ1-2|once|TRBV4-1
CASSRTTDRVGGYTF
TGCGCCAGCAGCCGAACGACCGACAGGGTGGGTGGCTACACCTTC
>TRBD1|TRBJ2-2|.|TRBV6-5
CASSYTGTEGAGELFF
TGTGCCAGCAGTTATACCGGGACAGAAGGCGCCGGGGAGCTGTTTTTT
>TRBD1|TRBJ1-3|.|TRBV2
CASSGPPDRVAGNTIYF
TGTGCCAGCAGTGGACCCCCGGACAGGGTAGCTGGAAACACCATATATTTT
>.|TRBJ1-1|.|TRBV9
CASSVAPNTEAFF
TGTGCCAGCAGCGTAGCACCGAACACTGAAGCTTTCTTT
>.|TRBJ2-3|.|TRBV29-1
CSVPRLEPSTDTQYF
TGCAGCGTTCCGAGGCTAGAACCTAGCACAGATACGCAGTATTTT
>.|TRBJ2-1|.|TRBV5-1
CASSLEIQYNEQFF
TGCGCCAGCAGCTTGGAGATACAGTACAATGAGCAGTTCTTC
>TRBD2|TRBJ2-5|.|TRBV7-3
CASSLSSSGIGETQYF
TGTGCCAGCAGCTTAAGTAGTAGCGGGATCGGTGAGACCCAGTACTTC
>.|TRBJ2-1|.|TRBV11-2
CASSVGLSNEQFF
TGTGCCAGCAGCGTAGGACTCTCCAATGAGCAGTTCTTC
>TRBD1|TRBJ1-5|.|TRBV13
CASSYTGQGSNQPQHF
TGTGCCAGCAGCTACACGGGACAGGGTAGCAATCAGCCCCAGCATTTT
>.|TRBJ1-6|.|TRBV30
CAWSPTRGNSPLHF
TGTGCCTGGAGTCCGACGCGGGGGAATTCACCCCTCCACTTT
>TRBD1|TRBJ1-2|.|TRBV7-9
CASTSGQAGYTF
TGTGCCAGCACTTCGGGACAGGCGGGCTACACCTTC
>TRBD2|TRBJ2-5|.|TRBV5-4
CASSFSGSQETQYF
TGTGCCAGCAGCTTTAGCGGGAGCCAAGAGACCCAGTACTTC
>TRBD2|TRBJ2-5|.|TRBV28
CASSRGGLAGGLYQETQYF
TGTGCCAGCAGTCGCGGGGGACTAGCGGGAGGCCTCTACCAAGAGACCCAGTACTTC
>.|TRBJ2-3|.|TRBV5-1
CASTAISSTDTQYF
TGCGCCAGCACCGCAATCTCTAGCACAGATACGCAGTATTTT
>TRBD2|TRBJ2-5|.|TRBV19
CATTTTSGLKETQYF
TGTGCCACCACGACCACTAGCGGACTGAAAGAGACCCAGTACTTC
>.|TRBJ1-1|few|TRBV5-6
CASSLYPNAQAFF
TGTGCCAGCAGCTTGTACCCAAACGCACAAGCTTTCTTT